This T cell receptor beta chain was found in a study of CD8+ T cells in alopecia areata. Germline V gene lookup returns CDR1 DFQATT and CDR2 SNEGSKA (reference sequence). The length of the CDR3 is 9 residues. Trimming removed 6 bases at V and 11 bases at J, with 10 bases between. This clone came up once. Following extraction, RNA underwent reverse transcription to cDNA, which served as the sequencing template. Sequencing used immunoSEQ multiplex PCR; TCRdb keeps in-frame clones, though not all of them. The sample contains 120,000 or so clones, around 50% of which appear only once. Sequencing was performed on NKG2D-low CD8+ T cells sorted from blood. The chain joins TRBV20-1 to TRBJ1-2; D uncertain. This clonotype was obtained from a human donor with alopecia areata. As DNA, the CDR3 is TGCAGTGCCCCGCCTGGTTACACCTTC. The encoded protein is CSAPPGYTF.